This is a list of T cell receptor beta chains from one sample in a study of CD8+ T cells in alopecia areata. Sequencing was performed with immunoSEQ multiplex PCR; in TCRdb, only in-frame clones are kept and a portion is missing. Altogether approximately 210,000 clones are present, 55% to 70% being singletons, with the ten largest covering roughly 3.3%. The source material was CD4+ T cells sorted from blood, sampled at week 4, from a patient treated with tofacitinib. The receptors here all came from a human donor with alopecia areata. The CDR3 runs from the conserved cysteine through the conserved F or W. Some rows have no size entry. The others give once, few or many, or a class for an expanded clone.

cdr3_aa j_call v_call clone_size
CAWKGDRVSYEQYF TRBJ2-7 TRBV30 .
CASSELNTEAFF TRBJ1-1 TRBV6-1 .
CAWSGAWGQGPLHF TRBJ1-6 TRBV30 few
CASSERLGANVLTF TRBJ2-6 TRBV25-1 .
CASSQAAEGANIQYF TRBJ2-4 TRBV14 .
CASSSRLNTDTQYF TRBJ2-3 TRBV6-5 .
CASRLQGYGYTF TRBJ1-2 TRBV28 .
CASSQQPGLQETQYF TRBJ2-5 TRBV5-1 .
CAIKEDSPNQPQHF TRBJ1-5 TRBV10-3 .
CASSYGGGTQETQYF TRBJ2-5 TRBV7-9 .
CASSFARGPYEQYF TRBJ2-7 TRBV27 .
CASSLDWASGELFF TRBJ2-2 TRBV7-7 .
CATSRDSAVGGLGGYTF TRBJ1-2 TRBV15 .
CASSWDRAYTDTQYF TRBJ2-3 TRBV7-8 .
CASSLPRDISYEQYF TRBJ2-7 TRBV28 .
CAIGNPGQGTNYGYTF TRBJ1-2 TRBV10-3 .
CASSLSGQVSEQYF TRBJ2-7 TRBV7-9 .
CASSQEVVVPPDTQYF TRBJ2-3 TRBV4-1 .
CSQGGDRFTEAFF TRBJ1-1 TRBV29-1 .
CACNDREGDGYTF TRBJ1-2 TRBV30 few
CASSLARTTGELFF TRBJ2-2 TRBV7-2 few
CASSYYQETQYF TRBJ2-5 TRBV7-9 many
CSVVTGFNQPQHF TRBJ1-5 TRBV29-1 .
CAWSRGTSADTQYF TRBJ2-3 TRBV30 .
CASSHPGRGVSNQPQHF TRBJ1-5 TRBV4-1 .
CASSLDPENYGYTF TRBJ1-2 TRBV5-6 .
CASSLAPRGAGTQYF TRBJ2-5 TRBV5-8 .
CASSQGQGFGQPQHF TRBJ1-5 TRBV7-2 .
CATSKGVGREQFF TRBJ2-1 TRBV15 .
CASSEYQTGMGSPLHF TRBJ1-6 TRBV25-1 .
CASDRGNTGELFF TRBJ2-2 TRBV6-6 .
CASSVRPRGSYNEQFF TRBJ2-1 TRBV2 .
CSVEKGPNTEAFF TRBJ1-1 TRBV29-1 few
CASTNPGQGTEQYF TRBJ2-7 TRBV5-4 .
CASSSSGGDYNEQFF TRBJ2-1 TRBV5-1 .
CASSLAQQGFNSPLHF TRBJ1-6 TRBV7-2 once
CASSATQGGRAFF TRBJ1-1 TRBV7-9 .
CASSQDGSVTNYGYTF TRBJ1-2 TRBV4-2 once
CASSSLGGWETQYF TRBJ2-5 TRBV19 .
CASSPESGSYNSPLHF TRBJ1-6 TRBV4-2 few
CSARSEYEQYF TRBJ2-7 TRBV20-1 .
CAISRTADYEQYF TRBJ2-7 TRBV10-3 .
CASSSLQGSATNEKLFF TRBJ1-4 TRBV9 .
CASSPKTGRNEQFF TRBJ2-1 TRBV11-1 .
CSVELGTAYGYTF TRBJ1-2 TRBV29-1 .
CSVQRLLAKNIQYF TRBJ2-4 TRBV29-1 .
CASSDNLAQETQYF TRBJ2-5 TRBV2 .
CAISETKYTDTQYF TRBJ2-3 TRBV10-3 few
CASSQEGQTPLYGYTF TRBJ1-2 TRBV4-1 .